This T cell receptor beta chain was observed in a study of human T cells and chemical hapten exposure. Study-wide context: There were per-sample TCR yield variations, arising mainly from small pooled library volume differences.

Single cDNA molecules in the library carried unique molecular identifiers attached during preparation. In the original processing: TCRs per sample had a median of roughly 96,000 and ranged from roughly 20,000 to 700,000. One entry per CDR3 protein, called by TCRdb with MiXCR from the reads. TCRdb's processing, not the authors', yielded these V and J calls. In the table there are roughly 120,000 distinct CDR3 sequences, around 9% of which are singletons. The authors' total RNA extraction used unfractionated whole blood. CDR1 is SGHDN, CDR2 FVKESK, per germline. Trimming at V came to 4 bases and at J to 8 bases, leaving 13 bases not matched to a gene. This CDR3 has 16 residues.

The TCR was taken from a human donor in good health. Some clones in this sample may be carry-over from other donors' samples. The rearrangement uses TRBV14 and TRBJ2-1; 8 nucleotides align to TRBD2. The sequencing sample was made of whole blood. For the CDR3, the DNA is TGTGCCAGCAGCCGAGGTAGCGGGAACGAGCAAGATGAGCAGTTCTTC. The encoded protein is CASSRGSGNEQDEQFF.